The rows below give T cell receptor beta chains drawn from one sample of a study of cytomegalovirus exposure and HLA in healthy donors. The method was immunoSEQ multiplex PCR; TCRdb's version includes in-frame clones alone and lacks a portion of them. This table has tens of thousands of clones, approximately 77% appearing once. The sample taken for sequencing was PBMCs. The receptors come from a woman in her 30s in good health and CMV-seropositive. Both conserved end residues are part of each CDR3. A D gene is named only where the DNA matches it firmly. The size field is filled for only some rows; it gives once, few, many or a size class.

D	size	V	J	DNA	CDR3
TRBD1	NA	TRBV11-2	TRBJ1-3	TGTGCCAGCAACCCGACAGGGGGTCGCTCTGGAAACACCATATATTTT	CASNPTGGRSGNTIYF
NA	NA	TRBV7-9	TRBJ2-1	TGTGCCAGCAGCTTAAGTATGACGGGTCCTGAGGATGAGCAGTTCTTC	CASSLSMTGPEDEQFF
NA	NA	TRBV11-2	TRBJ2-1	TGTGCCAGCAGCTCTGTGGGGGGAATGCAGTTCTTC	CASSSVGGMQFF
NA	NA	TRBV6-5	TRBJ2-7	TGTGCCAGCCGGAGGGGGGGAGGAGGCGCCTACGAGCAGTACTTC	CASRRGGGGAYEQYF
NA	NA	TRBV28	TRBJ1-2	TGTGCCAGCTGTTCCTCCGCGGGCTATGGCTACACCTTC	CASCSSAGYGYTF
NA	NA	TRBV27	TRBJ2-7	TGTGCCAGCAGTTTAATCCCCCCGTCCTACGAGCAGTACTTC	CASSLIPPSYEQYF
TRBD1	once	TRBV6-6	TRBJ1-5	TGTGCCAGCAGCCACGGAGACAGGGGGCGACAGCCCCAGCATTTT	CASSHGDRGRQPQHF
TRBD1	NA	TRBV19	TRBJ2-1	TGTGCCAGTAGTTCCGGACAGGGACGGACCTACAATGAGCAGTTCTTC	CASSSGQGRTYNEQFF
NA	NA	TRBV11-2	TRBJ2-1	TGTGCCAGCATGTGGCAACGCTCCTACAATGAGCAGTTCTTC	CASMWQRSYNEQFF
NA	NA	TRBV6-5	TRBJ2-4	TGTGCCAGCAGTTTCAAGGACCCTAGCGCCTCCCAGTACTTC	CASSFKDPSASQYF